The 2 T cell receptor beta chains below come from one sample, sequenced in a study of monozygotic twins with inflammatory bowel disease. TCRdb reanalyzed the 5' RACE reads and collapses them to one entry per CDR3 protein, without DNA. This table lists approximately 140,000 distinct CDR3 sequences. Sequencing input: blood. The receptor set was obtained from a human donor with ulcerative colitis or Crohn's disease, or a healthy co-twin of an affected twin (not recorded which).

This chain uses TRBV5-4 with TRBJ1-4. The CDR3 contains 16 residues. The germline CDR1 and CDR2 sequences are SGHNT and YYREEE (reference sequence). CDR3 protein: CASSLGQLATNEKLFF. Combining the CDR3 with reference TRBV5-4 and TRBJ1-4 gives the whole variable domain ETGVTQSPTHLIKTRGQQVTLRCSSQSGHNTVSWYQQALGQGPQFIFQYYREEENGRGNFPPRFSGLQFPNYSSELNVNALELDDSALYLCASSLGQLATNEKLFFGSGTQLSVL.

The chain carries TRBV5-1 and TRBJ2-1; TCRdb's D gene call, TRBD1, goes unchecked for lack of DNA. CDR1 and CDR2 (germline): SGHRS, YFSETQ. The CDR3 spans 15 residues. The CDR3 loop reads CASSPGQGAGNEQFF. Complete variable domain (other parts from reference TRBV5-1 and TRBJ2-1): KAGVTQTPRYLIKTRGQQVTLSCSPISGHRSVSWYQQTPGQGLQFLFEYFSETQRNKGNFPGRFSGRQFSNSRSEMNVSTLELGDSALYLCASSPGQGAGNEQFFGPGTRLTVL.